These 10 T cell receptor beta chains came from one sample sequenced in a study of beta chain features in type 1 diabetes. Every bit of the isolated RNA underwent reverse transcription, so sequencing read expressed TCRB transcripts. Assay: immunoSEQ multiplex PCR; the TCRdb copy retains only in-frame clones and omits some. Here the sample spans around 500,000 clones, approximately 28% being singletons. The sequenced sample was naive CD4+ T cells from blood. These receptor sequences come from a young man in good health.

In this sample, this clone turned up a few times. This chain links TRBV7-9 with TRBJ2-5; 13 positions match TRBD2. Losses at the gene ends were 6 bases for V and 12 bases for J; bases not matched to a gene: 10. Germline V gene lookup returns CDR1 SEHNR and CDR2 FQNEAQ (reference sequence). CDR3 length: 14 amino acids. The CDR3 is CASRATSGRARKYF. CDR3 DNA sequence: TGTGCCAGCAGAGCTACTAGCGGGAGGGCCCGGAAGTACTTC.

This clone was seen more than once but under ten times. The chain carries TRBV9 and TRBJ1-1; 9 bases line up with TRBD1. Losses at the gene ends were 0 bases for V and 3 bases for J; bases not matched to a gene: 3. The CDR3 extends over 15 amino acids. Per the germline V gene, CDR1 is SGDLS and CDR2 is YYNGEE. DNA for the CDR3: TGTGCCAGCAGCGTAGGGTGGGACAGGGACACTGAAGCTTTCTTT. Its translation: CASSVGWDRDTEAFF.

A few counts support this clone. The genes are TRBV19 and TRBJ2-1, with D possibly matching TRBD2 (6 bases). Germline assignment: CDR1 LNHDA and CDR2 SQIVND (reference sequence). Trimming stripped 9 bases from V and 0 bases from J, with 18 bases between. CDR3 size: 16 residues. The CDR3 region is CASRRVRPSSYNEQFF. The CDR3 bases are TGTGCCAGCAGGAGGGTTCGACCTAGCTCCTACAATGAGCAGTTCTTC.

The chain couples TRBV13 to TRBJ2-3, with D unclear. The CDR3 is 13 residues long. Germline-derived CDR1 and CDR2 are PRHDT and FYEKMQ (reference sequence). Trimming removed 5 bases from V and 0 bases from J, with 6 bases in between. CDR3 residues: CASSTPSTDTQYF. The CDR3 coding sequence is TGTGCCAGCAGCACCCCTAGCACAGATACGCAGTATTTT.

This clone was counted only a few times. CDR3 coding DNA: TGCAGCGTTGTAGGGGGGATTCCCTATGGCTACACCTTC. This encodes CSVVGGIPYGYTF. This chain uses TRBV29-1 with TRBJ1-2; a possible D gene is TRBD1 (6 bases). The V end lost 4 bases, the J end lost 4 bases, and 13 bases lay between the germline ends. CDR3 length: 13 amino acids. Germline-derived CDR1 and CDR2 are SQVTM and ANQGSEA.

The J gene is TRBJ2-1, the V gene TRBV7-2, with 9 bases lining up with TRBD1. The CDR3 consists of 15 residues. CDR1 is SGHTA and CDR2 is FQGNSA in the germline V gene. V lost 5 bases, J lost 4 bases, and 6 bases stayed unmatched. The CDR3 DNA is TGTGCCAGCAGCCCGGGACAGGGTTCGTACAATGAGCAGTTCTTC. As protein: CASSPGQGSYNEQFF.

The J gene is TRBJ2-2, the V gene TRBV15; D is ambiguous. Per germline, CDR1 LNHNV and CDR2 YYDKDF (reference sequence). Trimming stripped 2 bases from V and 2 bases from J, with 12 bases between. The CDR3 is 16 residues long. The CDR3 DNA reads as TGTGCCACCAGCAGAACCCCGAGTATTAACACCGGGGAGCTGTTTTTT. It yields the protein CATSRTPSINTGELFF.

The genes are TRBV20-1 and TRBJ2-1, with D perhaps matching TRBD2 (5 bases). This CDR3 is 10 amino acids long. CDR1 DFQATT and CDR2 SNEGSKA come from the germline V gene (reference sequence). Trimming took 3 bases from V and 15 from J, leaving 12 bases between them. In DNA form, the CDR3 reads TGCAGTGCTAGCGGGGTTTTTGTGTTCTTC. Translation gives CSASGVFVFF.

The chain carries TRBV4-1 and TRBJ2-4, with D possibly TRBD1 on 5 matching bases. Trimming removed 6 bases from V and 0 bases from J, with 6 bases in between. Germline CDR1 is MGHRA and CDR2 is YSYEKL. This CDR3 spans 13 amino acids. Here the CDR3 reads CASRGVAKNIQYF. The CDR3 DNA is TGCGCCAGCAGAGGGGTAGCCAAAAACATTCAGTACTTC.

The sample holds a few counts of this clone. The rearrangement joins TRBV7-9 to TRBJ2-1, with 9 bases fitting TRBD2. This CDR3 has 16 amino acids. Trimming took 4 bases from V and 5 from J; bases not matched to a gene: 9. Germline-derived CDR1 and CDR2 are SEHNR and FQNEAQ (reference sequence). CDR3 residues: CASSSGGLAGDNEQFF. The CDR3 DNA is TGTGCCAGCAGCTCCGGTGGCTTAGCGGGGGACAATGAGCAGTTCTTC. Full variable domain (remainder filled in from reference TRBV7-9 and TRBJ2-1): DTGVSQNPRHKITKRGQNVTFRCDPISEHNRLYWYRQTLGQGPEFLTYFQNEAQLEKSRLLSDRFSAERPKGSFSTLEIQRTEQGDSAMYLCASSSGGLAGDNEQFFGPGTRLTVL.